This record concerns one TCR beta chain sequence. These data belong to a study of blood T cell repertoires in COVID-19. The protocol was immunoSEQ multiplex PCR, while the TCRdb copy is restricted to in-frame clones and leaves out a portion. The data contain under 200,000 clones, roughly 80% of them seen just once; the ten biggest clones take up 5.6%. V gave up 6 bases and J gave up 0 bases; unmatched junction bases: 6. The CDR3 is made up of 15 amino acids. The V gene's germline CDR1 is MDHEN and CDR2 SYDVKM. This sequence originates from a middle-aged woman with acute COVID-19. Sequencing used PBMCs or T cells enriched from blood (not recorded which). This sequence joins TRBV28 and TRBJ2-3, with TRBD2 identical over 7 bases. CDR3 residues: CASREGGGSTDTQYF. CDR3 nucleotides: TGTGCCAGCAGAGAGGGCGGGGGTAGCACAGATACGCAGTATTTT.